This is a list of T cell receptor beta chains from one sample in a study of quantifying T cell responses using KT2 cells. A single record per CDR3 protein comes from TCRdb applying MiXCR to the UMI-ligation and nested PCR reads. The sample carries roughly 50,000 distinct CDR3 sequences, approximately 13% recorded once. Sequencing was performed on PBMCs spiked with cells of the T cell clone KT2. Receptor source: a human donor. The CDR3 runs from the conserved cysteine through the conserved F or W. The D gene is left open where the match is weak. Clone size is not always given. Where it is, it says once, few, many or a class for expanded clones.

.,TRBJ1-6,few,TRBV6-5,CASREHYNSPLHF,TGTGCCAGCAGGGAGCATTATAATTCACCCCTCCACTTT
TRBD1,TRBJ1-5,few,TRBV6-1,CASSLTGRQPQHF,TGTGCCAGCAGTTTGACAGGGAGGCAGCCCCAGCATTTT
TRBD2,TRBJ2-3,few,TRBV4-3,CASSTRLAGEGDTQYF,TGCGCCAGCAGCACCCGACTAGCGGGGGAGGGAGATACGCAGTATTTT
.,TRBJ1-1,few,TRBV4-1,CASSQGWGEAFF,TGCGCCAGCAGCCAAGGTTGGGGTGAAGCTTTCTTT
.,TRBJ2-6,.,TRBV13,CASSLGRTGSSGANVLTF,TGTGCCAGCAGCTTAGGCCGTACCGGGAGCTCTGGGGCCAACGTCCTGACTTTC
.,TRBJ2-4,few,TRBV20-1,CSARDRGQGEWIQYF,TGCAGTGCTAGAGATCGTGGGCAGGGAGAGTGGATTCAGTACTTC
.,TRBJ1-6,few,TRBV6-5,CASRKQVYNSPLHF,TGTGCCAGCAGAAAACAGGTCTATAATTCACCCCTCCACTTT
TRBD2,TRBJ2-7,.,TRBV6-5,CASLAGESYEQYF,TGTGCCAGCCTCGCGGGGGAGTCCTACGAGCAGTACTTC
TRBD2,TRBJ2-7,few,TRBV10-1,CASSLAGDYSYEQYF,TGCGCCAGCAGCCTCGCGGGGGACTATTCCTACGAGCAGTACTTC
TRBD2,TRBJ2-1,once,TRBV6-1,CASSEAAGGVVDNEQFF,TGTGCCAGCAGTGAAGCGGCGGGAGGGGTGGTAGACAATGAGCAGTTCTTC
.,TRBJ2-3,once,TRBV6-5,CASRRRDWDTQYF,TGTGCCAGCAGACGCAGGGATTGGGATACGCAGTATTTT
TRBD2,TRBJ2-7,many,TRBV6-5,CASSVGLAGEGQYF,TGTGCCAGCAGTGTAGGACTAGCGGGAGAAGGGCAGTACTTC
.,TRBJ2-2,.,TRBV27,CASSGQLFAGELFF,TGTGCCAGCAGCGGACAGCTATTCGCCGGGGAGCTGTTTTTT
.,TRBJ1-3,many,TRBV7-9,CASRAGSSGNTIYF,TGTGCCAGCAGGGCAGGGAGCTCTGGAAACACCATATATTTT
TRBD2,TRBJ2-3,few,TRBV6-4,CASSREEGTDTQYF,TGTGCCAGCAGCCGGGAGGAGGGTACAGATACGCAGTATTTT
.,TRBJ1-6,many,TRBV2,CASRGVANNSPLHF,TGTGCCAGCAGGGGCGTCGCTAATAATTCACCCCTCCACTTT
TRBD1,TRBJ1-3,.,TRBV6-1,CASSPQGVSGNTIYF,TGTGCCAGCAGCCCTCAGGGGGTTTCGGGAAACACCATATATTTT
.,TRBJ1-1,many,TRBV6-6,CASRPQGSTEAFF,TGTGCCAGCCGTCCCCAGGGAAGCACTGAAGCTTTCTTT
.,TRBJ1-1,many,TRBV20-1,CSALTGYGAFF,TGCAGTGCTCTAACAGGGTACGGAGCTTTCTTT
TRBD2,TRBJ2-3,.,TRBV12-3/TRBV12-4,CASSFVGTSGRKDTQYF,TGTGCCAGCAGTTTCGTGGGGACTAGCGGGAGAAAAGATACGCAGTATTTT
.,TRBJ2-1,many,TRBV4-3,CASSLASSPHEQFF,TGCGCCAGCAGCCTAGCTTCATCCCCCCACGAGCAGTTCTTC
TRBD2,TRBJ2-1,few,TRBV29-1,CSVSGRTYNEQFF,TGCAGCGTAAGCGGGAGAACCTACAATGAGCAGTTCTTC
.,TRBJ2-7,few,TRBV20-1,CSAFPWPQKPYEQYF,TGCAGTGCTTTTCCCTGGCCGCAAAAACCCTACGAGCAGTACTTC
TRBD2,TRBJ2-2,.,TRBV15,CATSRVSGGPNTGELFF,TGTGCCACCAGCAGAGTTAGCGGGGGGCCCAACACCGGGGAGCTGTTTTTT
TRBD1,TRBJ1-6,.,TRBV29-1,CSVRTGGDSPLHF,TGCAGCGTGCGGACAGGGGGCGATTCACCCCTCCACTTT
TRBD1,TRBJ2-3,.,TRBV11-2,CASSFSRGRSGAQYF,TGTGCCAGCAGCTTCAGCAGGGGGCGGTCTGGGGCGCAGTATTTT
TRBD2,TRBJ2-1,few,TRBV12-3/TRBV12-4,CASSLYSGTTLFNEQFF,TGTGCCAGCAGTTTATACTCCGGGACTACTCTTTTCAATGAGCAGTTCTTC
TRBD2,TRBJ2-3,many,TRBV20-1,CSASLIAGLTDTQYF,TGCAGTGCTAGTCTTATAGCGGGTCTCACAGATACGCAGTATTTT
.,TRBJ2-3,.,TRBV14,CASSHGAPGTQYF,TGTGCCAGCAGCCACGGCGCACCTGGTACGCAGTATTTT
.,TRBJ1-4,few,TRBV18,CASSRGHNMNEKLFF,TGTGCCAGCTCACGGGGACATAACATGAATGAAAAACTGTTTTTT
TRBD1,TRBJ2-1,.,TRBV15,CATSLRTGAGEQFF,TGTGCCACCAGCCTTAGGACAGGGGCAGGTGAGCAGTTCTTC
.,TRBJ2-5,.,TRBV9,CASSARGEAQYF,TGTGCCAGCAGCGCACGAGGGGAGGCCCAGTACTTC
TRBD1,TRBJ1-2,few,TRBV9,CASSVAFPTGSFDGYTF,TGTGCCAGCAGCGTAGCTTTCCCGACAGGGAGTTTTGATGGCTACACCTTC